These T cell receptor beta chains were read from a single sample in a study of metastatic and nonmetastatic thyroid tumors. With MiXCR, TCRdb called clones anew from the PCR reads. The repertoire holds 25,000 to 35,000 clones, with less than 30% as singletons. The sample consisted of blood. All receptors derive from a female donor with papillary thyroid cancer or a benign thyroid nodule (not recorded which). Some clones in this sample may be carry-over from other donors' samples. Both conserved end residues are part of each CDR3. D genes are given only for firm matches. The size of a clone is reported for some rows only, either as once, few or many, or as a class for expanded clones.

v_call	d_call	clone_size	j_call	cdr3_nt	cdr3_aa
TRBV6-2/TRBV6-3	NA	NA	TRBJ1-5	TGTGCCAGCAGTTATGGGGGGAATGGTCAGCCCCAGCATTTT	CASSYGGNGQPQHF
TRBV2	TRBD2	medium-sized	TRBJ2-7	TGTGCCAGCAGGGGAACTAGCGGGAGATACGAGCAGTACTTC	CASRGTSGRYEQYF
TRBV10-3	TRBD1	many	TRBJ1-2	TGTGCCATCAGTGAATCCGACAGGGCATCGGGCTACACCTTC	CAISESDRASGYTF
TRBV3-1	NA	once	TRBJ2-7	TGTGCCAGCAGCCAAACCTACTACGAGCAGTACTTC	CASSQTYYEQYF
TRBV27	NA	medium-sized	TRBJ2-7	TGTGCCAGCAGTTTATTACCGGGGTCAGGCTACGAGCAGTACTTC	CASSLLPGSGYEQYF
TRBV7-9	NA	NA	TRBJ2-7	TGTGCCAGCAGCTCCCCCATGGGGGAGACCTACGAGCAGTACTTC	CASSSPMGETYEQYF
TRBV20-1	NA	NA	TRBJ2-7	TGCAGTGCTAGGGGGGGAACGTTCTCCTACGAGCAGTACTTC	CSARGGTFSYEQYF
TRBV7-3	NA	NA	TRBJ2-2	TGTGCCAGCAGCCTATCGGGACAATCGAACACCGGGGAGCTGTTTTTT	CASSLSGQSNTGELFF
TRBV2	NA	NA	TRBJ1-6	TGTGCCAGCAGTCATGACGAGAATTCACCCCTCCACTTT	CASSHDENSPLHF
TRBV18	NA	many	TRBJ2-1	TGTGCCAGCTCCCTCAATGGGCGGGGCTACAATGAGCAGTTCTTC	CASSLNGRGYNEQFF
TRBV20-1	NA	many	TRBJ2-2	TGCAGTACTCAAGGGGCCTCGCATCTAAACACCGGGGAGCTGTTTTTT	CSTQGASHLNTGELFF
TRBV5-1	TRBD1	once	TRBJ1-6	TGCGCCAGCAGCGGCAGCGGACAGGGGCGAAATTCACCCCTCCACTTT	CASSGSGQGRNSPLHF
TRBV7-8	TRBD2	NA	TRBJ2-7	TGTGCCAGCAGCTTAGGGGTCCCCGGACTAGCGGGAAACGAGCAGTACTTC	CASSLGVPGLAGNEQYF
TRBV20-1	NA	NA	TRBJ2-1	TGCAGTGCTAGAGGCCCCCCAGCGGAGCCCTCCTACAATGAGCAGTTCTTC	CSARGPPAEPSYNEQFF
TRBV20-1	NA	NA	TRBJ1-1	TGCAGTGCTAGAAGAGGTTACACTGAAGCTTTCTTT	CSARRGYTEAFF
TRBV20-1	TRBD2	NA	TRBJ2-1	TGCAGTGCTAGAGCAGGACTAGCGGGACTTAATGAGCAGTTCTTC	CSARAGLAGLNEQFF
TRBV20-1	TRBD1	many	TRBJ1-2	TGCAGTGCTACCGGCTCAGGGGGCGGCTATGGCTACACCTTC	CSATGSGGGYGYTF
TRBV4-1	TRBD2	NA	TRBJ2-1	TGCGCCAGCAGCCAATCTAGTGGGAGGGCCAATGAGCAGTTCTTC	CASSQSSGRANEQFF
TRBV12-3/TRBV12-4	NA	medium-sized	TRBJ2-3	TGTGCCAGCAGTCCCGGGAGAGATACGCAGTATTTT	CASSPGRDTQYF
TRBV7-7	NA	many	TRBJ2-3	TGTGCTAGCAGCTTACAGGGTCCCCCCACAGATACGCAGTATTTT	CASSLQGPPTDTQYF
TRBV5-4	NA	many	TRBJ2-7	TGTGCCAGCAGCTCCCCAGGGGCCTACGAGCAGTACTTC	CASSSPGAYEQYF
TRBV4-3	NA	many	TRBJ1-1	TGCGCCAGCAGCCAAGATATGTTTGGGAGGACTGAAGCTTTCTTT	CASSQDMFGRTEAFF
TRBV10-3	TRBD1	NA	TRBJ2-3	TGTGCCATCAGTGAAGGGGACAGGGGGTTATGTGATACGCAGTATTTT	CAISEGDRGLCDTQYF
TRBV7-9	TRBD2	many	TRBJ2-5	TGTGCCAGCAGCTTAGTAGGACTAGCGGAGCCGAGGAGGACCCAGTACTTC	CASSLVGLAEPRRTQYF
TRBV11-2	TRBD1	many	TRBJ2-7	TGTGCCAGCAGCCCCGGGACAGCCTACGAGCAGTACTTC	CASSPGTAYEQYF
TRBV7-2	NA	many	TRBJ1-6	TGTGCCAGCAGCATGACCGGGACAAATAATTCACCCCTCCACTTT	CASSMTGTNNSPLHF
TRBV25-1	NA	NA	TRBJ1-1	TGTGCCAGCAGTGATAGGTCCGGTACATGGGGGGGCGCGGGGAACACTGAAGCTTTCTTT	CASSDRSGTWGGAGNTEAFF
TRBV5-1	NA	NA	TRBJ2-5	TGCGCCAGCAGCGAACCCTCCAGGGTGGAGACCCAGTACTTC	CASSEPSRVETQYF
TRBV6-1	NA	NA	TRBJ1-1	TGTGCCAGCAGTGAAGGGGTCAGGGAAGCTTTCTTT	CASSEGVREAFF
TRBV6-5	TRBD2	few	TRBJ2-2	TGTGCCAGCAGTTACGGCGGGAGGAGGACCGGGGAGCTGTTTTTT	CASSYGGRRTGELFF
TRBV10-3	NA	medium-sized	TRBJ1-2	TGTGCCATCAGTGAGTCTGGAGGGTATGGCTACACCTTC	CAISESGGYGYTF
TRBV6-1	NA	few	TRBJ2-7	TGTGCCAGCAGTCCCCTTCCGGGACACCTCTACGAGCAGTACTTC	CASSPLPGHLYEQYF
TRBV20-1	TRBD2	many	TRBJ2-3	TGCAGTGCTAGAGATACGGCTAGCGGGAGGGGCGCAGATACGCAGTATTTT	CSARDTASGRGADTQYF
TRBV6-2/TRBV6-3	NA	few	TRBJ2-5	TGTGCCAGCAGTTATAGGGAAGAGACCCAGTACTTC	CASSYREETQYF
TRBV28	TRBD2	few	TRBJ2-1	TGTGCCAGCAGCCACCCGACTAGCGGGGGAGTCAATGAGCAGTTCTTC	CASSHPTSGGVNEQFF
TRBV27	TRBD2	medium-sized	TRBJ2-6	TGTGCCAGCAGGCCGGGACTAAGGTACTCTGGGGCCAACGTCCTGACTTTC	CASRPGLRYSGANVLTF
TRBV5-1	TRBD2	NA	TRBJ2-7	TGCGCCAGCAGCCCCCGGGGAGGGTCCTACGAGCAGTACTTC	CASSPRGGSYEQYF
TRBV28	NA	many	TRBJ1-2	TGTGCCAGCAGTTTACCGGGGATCGCGAATGGGGGCTACACCTTC	CASSLPGIANGGYTF
TRBV9	NA	many	TRBJ2-7	TGTGCCAGCAGCGTAAAAGGGAGCTCCTACGAGCAGTACTTC	CASSVKGSSYEQYF
TRBV7-2	TRBD2	NA	TRBJ2-3	TGTGCCAGCAGCTTACAGGCGGGAGGGGCAGATACGCAGTATTTT	CASSLQAGGADTQYF
TRBV7-2	NA	NA	TRBJ1-2	TGTGCCAGCAGCTTATTAGTCGGGTCAGGAGGCTACACCTTC	CASSLLVGSGGYTF
TRBV28	NA	many	TRBJ1-4	TGTGCCAGCAGTGCTTGGAGGAAACTGTTTTTT	CASSAWRKLFF
TRBV28	NA	few	TRBJ2-1	TGTGCCAGCAGTTTTAGCAGGGAGTATGAGCAGTTCTTC	CASSFSREYEQFF
TRBV20-1	TRBD2	once	TRBJ2-1	TGCAGTGCCAATCCGGGACTAGCGGGAGGGCCTGATGAGCAGTTCTTC	CSANPGLAGGPDEQFF
TRBV6-2/TRBV6-3	TRBD2	few	TRBJ2-7	TGTGCCACTCACCGGGGGGATACCTACGAGCAGTACTTC	CATHRGDTYEQYF
TRBV19	NA	NA	TRBJ2-7	TGTGCCAGTAGTGAGGTGGCCGCCGGAGGCGAGCAGTACTTC	CASSEVAAGGEQYF
TRBV20-1	TRBD1	NA	TRBJ1-1	TGCAGTGCTAGATCAATGACAGGGGGCGTTGACACTGAAGCTTTCTTT	CSARSMTGGVDTEAFF
TRBV19	NA	few	TRBJ1-1	TGTGCCAGTAGTACCTGGAGTGCTGAAGCTTTCTTT	CASSTWSAEAFF
TRBV30	NA	once	TRBJ1-1	TGTGCCTGGAACATGAACACTGAAGCTTTCTTT	CAWNMNTEAFF
TRBV6-2/TRBV6-3	TRBD1	NA	TRBJ2-7	TGTGCCAGCAGTCACGGACAGGGCGGGCAGTACTTC	CASSHGQGGQYF
TRBV5-5	NA	NA	TRBJ2-5	TGTGCCAGCAGCTTGGCAACCGGGACGGTACAAGAGACCCAGTACTTC	CASSLATGTVQETQYF
TRBV30	NA	NA	TRBJ1-6	TGTGCCTGGGGACGGGGGGAATCACCCCTCCACTTT	CAWGRGESPLHF
TRBV20-1	TRBD1	NA	TRBJ2-1	TGCAGTGCTAGAGATCCCGGACAGGGGTACAATGAGCAGTTCTTC	CSARDPGQGYNEQFF